The next 14 T cell receptor beta chains were all read from a single sample in a study of prognosis after radiotherapy for stage I lung cancer. From genomic DNA, two-round multiplex PCR was used to amplify TCR beta CDR3. Round-one PCR had primers specific to each TRBV and TRBJ gene. TCRdb used MiXCR to reprocess the multiplex PCR reads, holding one entry per CDR3 protein. Of 20,000 to 25,000 distinct CDR3 sequences detected, roughly 43% appear once; the ten largest clones hold 25% to 35%. The specimen was PBMCs, collected before or after stereotactic body radiation therapy (not recorded which). These receptors all stem from a donor at least 50 years old with non-small cell lung cancer.

The rearrangement uses TRBV6-1 and TRBJ1-5; D ambiguous. The CDR3 totals 15 residues. V lost 6 bases to trimming and J lost 1 base, with 13 bases between them. CDR1 is MNHNS and CDR2 is SASEGT in the germline V gene. CDR3: CASRETAGSNQPQHF. The CDR3 nucleotides read TGTGCCAGCAGAGAAACCGCAGGCAGCAATCAGCCCCAGCATTTT.

Many counts were recorded for this clonotype. This chain connects TRBV18 to TRBJ2-5, with D unresolved. Germline assignment: CDR1 KGHSH and CDR2 LQKENI. Trimming cost V 5 bases and J 1 base, with 8 bases left between them. The CDR3 has 13 amino acids. The CDR3 loop is CASSSLSQETQYF. DNA of the CDR3: TGTGCCAGCTCATCCCTATCCCAAGAGACCCAGTACTTC.

This clonotype was seen ten or more times. The V and J genes are TRBV12-3 or TRBV12-4 and TRBJ1-5, with 7 nucleotides matching TRBD1. This CDR3 comprises 16 residues. The J segment lost 0 bases and the V segment lost 9 bases, leaving 11 bases of the junction unmatched. The CDR3 is CARITRDSNSNQPQHF. The CDR3 DNA reads as TGTGCCAGAATAACCAGGGACAGTAATAGCAATCAGCCCCAGCATTTT.

The gene calls are TRBV5-4 and TRBJ2-2; D possibly matches TRBD1 or TRBD2 (6 bases each). Germline values: CDR1 SGHNT, CDR2 YYREEE (reference sequence). This CDR3 contains 15 residues. The V end lost 4 bases, the J end lost 4 bases, and 14 bases lay between the germline ends. CDR3 in amino acids: CASSPEGGRTGELFF. The CDR3 DNA reads as TGTGCCAGCAGCCCCGAGGGGGGACGCACCGGGGAGCTGTTTTTT. Drawing the rest from reference TRBV5-4 and TRBJ2-2, the complete variable domain is ETGVTQSPTHLIKTRGQQVTLRCSSQSGHNTVSWYQQALGQGPQFIFQYYREEENGRGNFPPRFSGLQFPNYSSELNVNALELDDSALYLCASSPEGGRTGELFFGEGSRLTVL.

In its sample, this clonotype ranks as hyperexpanded. The V and J genes are TRBV24-1 and TRBJ2-3, with 11 bases that match TRBD2. The ends lost 1 base at V and 6 bases at J; junction bases unmatched: 5. This CDR3 is 16 amino acids long. Germline values: CDR1 KGHDR, CDR2 SFDVKD. The CDR3 region has the DNA TGTGCCACCAGTGATTTTAGCGGGGGGGCACCCGATACGCAGTATTTT. Protein sequence: CATSDFSGGAPDTQYF.

The chain recombines TRBV19 with TRBJ2-1; TRBD2 agrees at 9 bases. Looked up from germline, CDR1 is LNHDA and CDR2 is SQIVND (reference sequence). The CDR3 runs 15 residues. The V segment lost 9 bases and the J segment 7 bases; nucleotides outside the gene matches: 13. The CDR3 coding sequence is TGTGCCAGCAGGACGGCGGGAGGGCCGGGGAATGAGCAGTTCTTC. Translated: CASRTAGGPGNEQFF.

There are many counts of this clonotype. The V gene is TRBV15, the J gene TRBJ1-2; D is perhaps TRBD1 (6 bases). This CDR3 is built from 17 residues. The germline CDR1 and CDR2 sequences are LNHNV and YYDKDF (reference sequence). Trimming shortened V by 0 bases and J by 4 bases, and 18 bases separated the two germline ends. CDR3: CATSRDRSGGASYGYTF. CDR3 DNA sequence: TGTGCCACCAGCAGAGATCGATCCGGGGGGGCCAGCTATGGCTACACCTTC.

The chain is built from TRBV5-1 and TRBJ2-7; the match to TRBD2 covers 7 bases. Germline lookup yields CDR1 SGHRS and CDR2 YFSETQ. The junction had 14 bases not matched to a gene; V was cut back by 5 bases and J by 6 bases. The CDR3 sequence is 15 residues long. CDR3 DNA: TGCGCCAGCAGAAACCAGGTAGGGAGGGATAGCGAGCAGTACTTC. Translated, it gives CASRNQVGRDSEQYF.

This clonotype was seen repeatedly, ten times or more. CDR3 amino acids: CATSPYNTGQQYF. The DNA for the CDR3 is TGTGCCACCAGTCCATATAATACAGGGCAGCAGTATTTT. The chain carries TRBV9 and TRBJ2-3, with D tentatively TRBD1 (6 bases). V lost 9 bases to trimming and J lost 11 bases, with 22 bases between them. Germline V gene data show CDR1 as SGDLS and CDR2 as YYNGEE. The CDR3 loop spans 13 amino acids. Complete variable domain (other parts from reference TRBV9 and TRBJ2-3): DSGVTQTPKHLITATGQRVTLRCSPRSGDLSVYWYQQSLDQGLQFLIQYYNGEERAKGNILERFSAQQFPDLHSELNLSSLELGDSALYFCATSPYNTGQQYFGPGTRLTVL.

The V gene is TRBV5-1, the J gene TRBJ2-7; D is perhaps TRBD2 (6 bases). The CDR3 runs 13 residues. Looked up from germline, CDR1 is SGHRS and CDR2 is YFSETQ. V was cut by 7 bases and J by 3 bases, with 14 bases left in between. CDR3 amino acids: CASAGSGSYEQYF. CDR3 nucleotides: TGCGCCAGCGCCGGTAGCGGAAGCTACGAGCAGTACTTC.

This clonotype was counted ten times or more. The genes are TRBV2 and TRBJ1-3; 8 bases align to TRBD1. Per the germline V gene, CDR1 is SNHLY and CDR2 is FYNNEI. The CDR3 sequence is 14 residues long. V shed 6 bases and J 4 bases; nucleotides not matched to a gene: 5. The DNA for the CDR3 is TGTGCCAGCAGCGTGAGACAGGGGGGAAACACCATATATTTT. It yields the protein CASSVRQGGNTIYF.

The chain's CDR3 is CASNVDRGTPLHF. The DNA of the CDR3 is TGTGCCAGCAACGTGGACAGGGGTACTCCCCTCCACTTT. The gene calls are TRBV6-2 or TRBV6-3 and TRBJ1-6; 9 bases are a match to TRBD1. There are 13 residues in the CDR3. The V gene's germline CDR1 is MNHEY and CDR2 SVGEGT. V was clipped by 7 bases and J by 13 bases; unmatched bases: 8.

This sequence joins TRBV28 and TRBJ2-1; D is undetermined. V was cut by 6 bases and J by 4 bases, with 19 bases left in between. This CDR3 contains 16 residues. CDR1 is MDHEN and CDR2 is SYDVKM in the germline V gene. The CDR3 nucleotides are TGTGCCAGCAGCTCCTATTCGAACGGAGTGTACAATGAGCAGTTCTTC. It is translated as CASSSYSNGVYNEQFF.

The V gene is TRBV5-1, the J gene TRBJ2-3; D remains ambiguous. CDR1 and CDR2 (germline): SGHRS, YFSETQ. V lost 0 bases and J lost 8, with 13 bases in between. The CDR3 sequence is 14 residues long. CDR3 nucleotides: TGCGCCAGCAGCTTGGAGTTACGCCCTATTACGCAGTATTTT. Encoded protein: CASSLELRPITQYF.